These 16 T cell receptor beta chains came from one sample sequenced in a study of cytomegalovirus exposure and HLA in healthy donors. Primers: 60 Vbeta forward and 13 Jbeta reverse. Produced via immunoSEQ multiplex PCR; TCRdb's table is partial and in-frame only. The sample includes fewer than 200,000 clones, approximately 80% seen only once; the top ten take approximately 5%. The sequencing sample was made of PBMCs. Receptors were obtained from a woman aged 18-30 years in good health and CMV-seropositive.

The chain recombines TRBV4-2 with TRBJ2-2, with 9 positions matching TRBD2. Germline assignment: CDR1 LGHNA and CDR2 YNFKEQ. J was trimmed by 4 bases and V by 0 bases; bases with no gene match: 9. The CDR3 is made up of 18 amino acids. DNA for the CDR3: TGTGCCAGCAGCCAAGACGATACTCGCGGGGGGGGCACCGGGGAGCTGTTTTTT. Amino acid sequence: CASSQDDTRGGGTGELFF.

The chain employs TRBV14 and TRBJ2-5; possibly TRBD2 for D (7 bases). This CDR3 region has 15 residues. Trimming cost V 6 bases and J 0 bases, with 14 bases left between them. The germline V gene encodes CDR1 SGHDN and CDR2 FVKESK. The CDR3 spells CASSHRGAYQETQYF. CDR3 nucleotide sequence: TGTGCCAGCAGTCACCGGGGGGCGTACCAAGAGACCCAGTACTTC.

The count of this clone is one. The CDR3 region is CASSIRARTANTGELFF. For the CDR3, the DNA is TGTGCCAGTAGTATAAGGGCTCGGACAGCGAACACCGGGGAGCTGTTTTTT. The V gene is TRBV19, the J gene TRBJ2-2; the D gene is possibly TRBD1 (6 bases). Germline V gives CDR1 LNHDA, CDR2 SQIVND (reference sequence). The CDR3 consists of 17 residues. V lost 2 bases, J lost 0 bases, and 13 bases lay in between. Variable domain in full (rest from reference TRBV19 and TRBJ2-2): DGGITQSPKYLFRKEGQNVTLSCEQNLNHDAMYWYRQDPGQGLRLIYYSQIVNDFQKGDIAEGYSVSREKKESFPLTVTSAQKNPTAFYLCASSIRARTANTGELFFGEGSRLTVL.

V gene TRBV7-8 combines with J gene TRBJ1-2; 7 bases fit TRBD1. The J segment lost 3 bases and the V segment lost 3 bases, leaving 1 base of the junction unmatched. This CDR3 comprises 13 residues. Germline V gene data show CDR1 as SGHVS and CDR2 as FQNEAQ. CDR3 coding DNA: TGTGCCAGCAGCTTCACAGGGGACTATGGCTACACCTTC. It is translated as CASSFTGDYGYTF. Variable domain in full (rest from reference TRBV7-8 and TRBJ1-2): GAGVSQSPRYKVAKRGQDVALRCDPISGHVSLFWYQQALGQGPEFLTYFQNEAQLDKSGLPSDRFFAERPEGSVSTLKIQRTQQEDSAVYLCASSFTGDYGYTFGSGTRLTVV.

This clone was seen only a few times. The chain carries TRBV9 and TRBJ1-6, with 7 nucleotides matching TRBD1. Germline lookup yields CDR1 SGDLS and CDR2 YYNGEE. This CDR3 contains 15 residues. Trimming at V came to 0 bases and at J to 10 bases, leaving 7 bases not matched to a gene. This chain's CDR3 is CASSVDKQGPSPLHF. The DNA for the CDR3 is TGTGCCAGCAGCGTAGATAAACAGGGGCCCTCACCCCTCCACTTT.

The chain employs TRBV4-1 and TRBJ2-5; D gene uncertain. This CDR3 spans 14 amino acids. The germline V and J ends were trimmed by 0 bases and 7 bases, with 12 bases remaining between them. Per the germline V gene, CDR1 is MGHRA and CDR2 is YSYEKL. CDR3 bases: TGCGCCAGCAGCCAAGATGGATATCGAGGGACCCAGTACTTC. Translation gives CASSQDGYRGTQYF.

This sequence joins TRBV18 and TRBJ2-2, with TRBD2 matching 15 bases. V lost 5 bases to trimming and J lost 0 bases; unmatched junction nucleotides: 7. The CDR3 loop spans 19 amino acids. CDR1 is KGHSH and CDR2 is LQKENI in the germline V gene. CDR3 DNA sequence: TGTGCCAGCTCAGAAGGGACTAGCGGGGGGACCGCGAACACCGGGGAGCTGTTTTTT. Encoded protein: CASSEGTSGGTANTGELFF. Using reference TRBV18 and TRBJ2-2 for the parts outside the CDR3, the full variable domain is NAGVMQNPRHLVRRRGQEARLRCSPMKGHSHVYWYRQLPEEGLKFMVYLQKENIIDESGMPKERFSAEFPKEGPSILRIQQVVRGDSAAYFCASSEGTSGGTANTGELFFGEGSRLTVL.

The chain links TRBV2 to TRBJ2-1; possible D gene TRBD1, 6 bases. There are 15 residues in the CDR3. Germline CDR1 is SNHLY and CDR2 is FYNNEI. V gave up 3 bases and J gave up 9 bases, with 18 bases separating them. The CDR3 DNA reads TGTGCCAGCAGTGAGTCCCGGGCAGGGGTCGCTGAGCAGTTCTTC. Translated: CASSESRAGVAEQFF. Full variable domain (remainder filled in from reference TRBV2 and TRBJ2-1): EPEVTQTPSHQVTQMGQEVILRCVPISNHLYFYWYRQILGQKVEFLVSFYNNEISEKSEIFDDQFSVERPDGSNFTLKIRSTKLEDSAMYFCASSESRAGVAEQFFGPGTRLTVL.

The rearrangement uses TRBV27 and TRBJ2-7; the D gene is possibly TRBD1 (5 bases). CDR1 and CDR2 from the germline V gene are MNHEY and SMNVEV (reference sequence). The CDR3 spans 12 residues. Trimming shortened V by 6 bases and J by 3 bases, and 9 bases separated the two germline ends. The CDR3 nucleotides are TGTGCCAGCAGGTCTACAGGCTACGAGCAGTACTTC. It translates to CASRSTGYEQYF.

This clone was found a few times. This chain uses TRBV7-2 with TRBJ2-3; no firm D call. V was cut by 3 bases and J by 3 bases, with 13 bases left in between. Germline V CDR1 and CDR2: SGHTA, FQGNSA. The CDR3 loop spans 15 amino acids. CDR3 loop: CASSLRGDSTDTQYF. The CDR3 region has the DNA TGTGCCAGCAGCTTGAGAGGAGACTCAACAGATACGCAGTATTTT.

This rearrangement joins TRBV5-4 to TRBJ1-4, with TRBD1 matching 9 bases. The V segment lost 2 bases and the J segment 3 bases; nucleotides outside the gene matches: 8. Germline assignment: CDR1 SGHNT and CDR2 YYREEE (reference sequence). The CDR3 has 17 residues. The CDR3 DNA follows: TGTGCCAGCAGCTTACCTGGACAGGGGTTTTCTAATGAAAAACTGTTTTTT. It translates to CASSLPGQGFSNEKLFF. The full variable domain, with the rest looked up from reference TRBV5-4 and TRBJ1-4, is ETGVTQSPTHLIKTRGQQVTLRCSSQSGHNTVSWYQQALGQGPQFIFQYYREEENGRGNFPPRFSGLQFPNYSSELNVNALELDDSALYLCASSLPGQGFSNEKLFFGSGTQLSVL.

The J gene is TRBJ2-3, the V gene TRBV6-1, with no clear D. CDR1 is MNHNS, CDR2 SASEGT, per germline. The CDR3 length is 14 residues. V shed 7 bases and J shed 0 bases, with 11 bases lying between them. CDR3 amino acids: CASKSSVSTDTQYF. The CDR3 nucleotides are TGTGCCAGCAAGTCCAGCGTTAGCACAGATACGCAGTATTTT.

The V and J genes are TRBV5-1 and TRBJ2-1; TRBD1 matches at 10 bases. V lost 4 bases and J lost 6; bases outside the gene matches: 10. CDR1 and CDR2 (germline): SGHRS, YFSETQ. The CDR3 length is 16 residues. The CDR3 sequence is CASSQGDRGQGNEQFF. CDR3 in DNA: TGCGCCAGCAGCCAAGGCGACAGGGGGCAAGGCAATGAGCAGTTCTTC.

The genes are TRBV28 and TRBJ2-7, with D possibly being TRBD1 (5 bases). Germline CDR1 reads MDHEN; CDR2 reads SYDVKM. This CDR3 is built from 12 residues. The V end lost 5 bases, the J end lost 6 bases, and 11 bases lay between the germline ends. CDR3 DNA sequence: TGTGCCAGCAGTCCCAGGGTCCCCGAGCAGTACTTC. It is translated as CASSPRVPEQYF. The full variable domain, completed using reference TRBV28 and TRBJ2-7, is DVKVTQSSRYLVKRTGEKVFLECVQDMDHENMFWYRQDPGLGLRLIYFSYDVKMKEKGDIPEGYSVSREKKERFSLILESASTNQTSMYLCASSPRVPEQYFGPGTRLTVT.

This clone has only one observation. The chain uses TRBV28 and TRBJ1-3, with 7 bases lining up with TRBD1. Germline CDR1 and CDR2: MDHEN and SYDVKM. J lost 4 bases, V lost 3 bases, and 9 bases had no gene match. There are 16 residues in the CDR3. DNA of the CDR3: TGTGCCAGCAGTTTGATTCGGTGGGACAGCGGAAACACCATATATTTT. It encodes CASSLIRWDSGNTIYF.

The chain joins TRBV7-9 to TRBJ2-6, with no clear D. Trimming left V 7 bases short and J 1 base short, with 23 bases between. Germline V gene sequence: CDR1 SEHNR, CDR2 FQNEAQ (reference sequence). The CDR3 totals 19 residues. DNA of the CDR3: TGTGCCAGCACCCCGGTCTCGGCAGGAACCCCTTCTGGGGCCAACGTCCTGACTTTC. This encodes CASTPVSAGTPSGANVLTF.